This T cell receptor (beta chain) comes out of a study of shared clonotypes between healthy human individuals. The CDR3 is 16 amino acids. Assay: immunoSEQ multiplex PCR; the TCRdb copy retains only in-frame clones and omits some. Here the sample spans some 1,100,000 clones, 70% to 80% being singletons. This clonotype was sampled from a man aged 18 to 29 in good health. Some clones in this sample may be carry-over from other donors' samples. The sequenced sample consisted of memory CD4+ T cells from PBMCs. The subset here: CD45RA-negative fraction. The gene calls are TRBV12-2 and TRBJ2-1; the D segment call TRBD2 is taken from the table without a DNA check. TRBV12-2 is designated a pseudogene. Written as DNA, the CDR3 is TGTGCAAGTCGCTTAGGACTAGCGGGAGTGTCTAATGAGCAGTTCTTC. It translates to CASRLGLAGVSNEQFF.